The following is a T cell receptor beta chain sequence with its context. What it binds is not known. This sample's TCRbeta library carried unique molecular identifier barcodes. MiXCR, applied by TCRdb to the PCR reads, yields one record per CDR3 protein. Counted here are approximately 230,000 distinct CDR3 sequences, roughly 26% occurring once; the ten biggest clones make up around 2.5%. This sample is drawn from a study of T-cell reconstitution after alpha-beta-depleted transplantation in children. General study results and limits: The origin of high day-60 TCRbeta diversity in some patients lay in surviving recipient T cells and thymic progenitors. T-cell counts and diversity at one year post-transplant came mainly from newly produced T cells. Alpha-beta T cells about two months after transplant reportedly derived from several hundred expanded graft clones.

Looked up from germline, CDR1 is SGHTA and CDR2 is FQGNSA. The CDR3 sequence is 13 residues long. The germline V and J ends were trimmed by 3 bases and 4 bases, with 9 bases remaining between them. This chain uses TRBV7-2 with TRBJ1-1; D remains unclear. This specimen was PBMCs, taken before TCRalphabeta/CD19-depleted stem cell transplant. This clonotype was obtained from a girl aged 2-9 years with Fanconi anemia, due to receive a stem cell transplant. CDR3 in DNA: TGTGCCAGCAGCTTCCGTAAGATCACTGAAGCTTTCTTT. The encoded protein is CASSFRKITEAFF. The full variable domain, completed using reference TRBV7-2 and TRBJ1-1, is GAGVSQSPSNKVTEKGKDVELRCDPISGHTALYWYRQSLGQGLEFLIYFQGNSAPDKSGLPSDRFSAERTGGSVSTLTIQRTQQEDSAVYLCASSFRKITEAFFGQGTRLTVV.